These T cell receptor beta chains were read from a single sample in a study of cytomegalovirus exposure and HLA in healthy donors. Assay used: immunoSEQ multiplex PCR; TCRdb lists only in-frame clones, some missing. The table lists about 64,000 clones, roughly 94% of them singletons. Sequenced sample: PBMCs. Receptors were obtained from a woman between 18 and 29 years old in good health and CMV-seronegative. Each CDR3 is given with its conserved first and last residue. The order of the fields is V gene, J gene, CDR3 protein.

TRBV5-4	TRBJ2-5	CASSLGIGAQYF
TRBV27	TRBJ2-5	CASSLRVGLETQYF
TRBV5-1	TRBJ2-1	CASRIGLSRYNEQFF
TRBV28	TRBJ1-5	CASSRDTGGQPQHF
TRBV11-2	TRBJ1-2	CASSLEAGWAGQHGYTF
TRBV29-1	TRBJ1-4	CSVSLSTATNEKLFF
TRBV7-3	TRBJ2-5	CASSLNGGGPETQYF
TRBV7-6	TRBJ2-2	CASSLGLLYPGGPVPGGELFF
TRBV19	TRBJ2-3	CASSILFGRGGTDTQYF
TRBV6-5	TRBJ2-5	CASSYGQLVQETQYF
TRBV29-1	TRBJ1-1	CRRAVKQGLSMNTEAFF
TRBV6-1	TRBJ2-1	CASEEGGAYNEQFF
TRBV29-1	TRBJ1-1	CSVDRGGHTEAFF
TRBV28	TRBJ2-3	CASTPGGADTQYF
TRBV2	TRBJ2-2	CASRSRGRAGGTPNTGELFF
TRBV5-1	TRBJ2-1	CASARDRGHAYNEQFF
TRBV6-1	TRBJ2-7	CASTLTSGTLGQYF